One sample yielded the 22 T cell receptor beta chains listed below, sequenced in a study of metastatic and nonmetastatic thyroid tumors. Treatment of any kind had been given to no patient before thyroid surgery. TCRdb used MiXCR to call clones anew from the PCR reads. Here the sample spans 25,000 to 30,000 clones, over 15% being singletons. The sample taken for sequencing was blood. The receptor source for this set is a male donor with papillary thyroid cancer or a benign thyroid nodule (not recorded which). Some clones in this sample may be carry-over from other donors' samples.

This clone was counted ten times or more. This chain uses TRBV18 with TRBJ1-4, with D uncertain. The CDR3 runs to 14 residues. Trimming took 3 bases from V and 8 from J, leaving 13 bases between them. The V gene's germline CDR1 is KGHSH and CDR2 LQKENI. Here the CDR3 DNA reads TGTGCCAGCTCACCGCTGGACCAGAAAGAAAAACTGTTTTTT. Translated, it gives CASSPLDQKEKLFF.

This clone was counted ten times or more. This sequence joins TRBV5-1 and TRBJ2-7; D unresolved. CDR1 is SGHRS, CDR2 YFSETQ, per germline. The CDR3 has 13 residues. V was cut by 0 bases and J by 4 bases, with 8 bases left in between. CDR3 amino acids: CASSLGPQYEQYF. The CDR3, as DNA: TGCGCCAGCAGCTTGGGACCCCAGTACGAGCAGTACTTC.

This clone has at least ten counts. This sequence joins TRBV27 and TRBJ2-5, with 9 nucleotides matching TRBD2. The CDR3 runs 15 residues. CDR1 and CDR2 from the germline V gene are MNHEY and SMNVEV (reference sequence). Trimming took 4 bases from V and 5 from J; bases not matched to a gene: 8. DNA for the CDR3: TGTGCCAGCAGTTCGGCGGGGGGGGGTCGGGAGACCCAGTACTTC. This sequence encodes CASSSAGGGRETQYF.

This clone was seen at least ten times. The CDR3 sequence: CASSRGQGSVNSVNTEAFF. Here the CDR3 DNA reads TGTGCCAGCTCAAGGGGTCAGGGCAGCGTCAATTCGGTGAACACTGAAGCTTTCTTT. This chain connects TRBV6-6 to TRBJ1-1, with D possibly TRBD1 on 5 matching bases. Trimming removed 8 bases at V and 0 bases at J, with 28 bases between. Germline V gene lookup returns CDR1 MNHNY and CDR2 SVGAGI (reference sequence). The CDR3 is 19 residues long.

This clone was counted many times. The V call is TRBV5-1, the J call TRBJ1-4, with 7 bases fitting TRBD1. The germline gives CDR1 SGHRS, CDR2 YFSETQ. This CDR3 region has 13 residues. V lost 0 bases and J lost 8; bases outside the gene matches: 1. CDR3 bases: TGCGCCAGCAGCTTGGCAGGGGGAGAAAAACTGTTTTTT. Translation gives CASSLAGGEKLFF.

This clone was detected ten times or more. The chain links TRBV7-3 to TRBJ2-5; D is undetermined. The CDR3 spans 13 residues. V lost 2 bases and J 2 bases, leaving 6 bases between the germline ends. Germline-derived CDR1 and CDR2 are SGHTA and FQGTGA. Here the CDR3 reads CASSLAEQETQYF. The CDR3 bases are TGTGCCAGCAGCTTAGCTGAACAAGAGACCCAGTACTTC.

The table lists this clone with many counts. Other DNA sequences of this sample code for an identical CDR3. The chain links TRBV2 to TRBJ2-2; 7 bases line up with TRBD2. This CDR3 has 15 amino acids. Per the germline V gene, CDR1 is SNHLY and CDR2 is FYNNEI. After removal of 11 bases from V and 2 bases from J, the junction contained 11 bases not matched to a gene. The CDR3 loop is CARGSLDINTGELFF. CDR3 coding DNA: TGTGCCCGCGGGAGCCTGGACATCAACACCGGGGAGCTGTTTTTT.

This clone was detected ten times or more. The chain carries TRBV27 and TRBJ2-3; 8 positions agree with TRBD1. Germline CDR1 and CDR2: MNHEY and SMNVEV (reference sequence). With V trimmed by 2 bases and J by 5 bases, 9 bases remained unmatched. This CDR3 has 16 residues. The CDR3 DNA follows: TGTGCCAGCAGTTTAACCCCGGACAGGGTGGGAGATACGCAGTATTTT. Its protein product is CASSLTPDRVGDTQYF.

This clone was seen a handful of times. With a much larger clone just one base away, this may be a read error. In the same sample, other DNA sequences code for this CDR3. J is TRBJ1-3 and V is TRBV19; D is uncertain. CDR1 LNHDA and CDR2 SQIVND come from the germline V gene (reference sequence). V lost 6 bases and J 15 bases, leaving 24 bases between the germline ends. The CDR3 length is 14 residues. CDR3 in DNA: TGTGCCAGTAGGACGCAGATCTCTGGAAACACTACATATTTT. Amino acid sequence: CASRTQISGNTTYF.

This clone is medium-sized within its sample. The DNA for the CDR3 is TGTGCCACCAGCAGAGAAGGGGGAGCCTATGGCTACACCTTC. Translated: CATSREGGAYGYTF. The chain recombines TRBV15 with TRBJ1-2; a possible D gene is TRBD1 (6 bases). The CDR3 runs 14 residues. Germline lookup yields CDR1 LNHNV and CDR2 YYDKDF (reference sequence). V dropped 0 bases and J dropped 4 bases, with 9 bases sitting between them. The full variable domain, with the rest looked up from reference TRBV15 and TRBJ1-2, is DAMVIQNPRYQVTQFGKPVTLSCSQTLNHNVMYWYQQKSSQAPKLLFHYYDKDFNNEADTPDNFQSRRPNTSFCFLDIRSPGLGDTAMYLCATSREGGAYGYTFGSGTRLTVV.

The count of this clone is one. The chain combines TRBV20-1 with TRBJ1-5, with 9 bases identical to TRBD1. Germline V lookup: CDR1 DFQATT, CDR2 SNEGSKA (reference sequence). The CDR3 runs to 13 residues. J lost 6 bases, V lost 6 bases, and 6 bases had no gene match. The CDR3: CSAWTGVLQPQHF. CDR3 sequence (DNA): TGCAGTGCGTGGACAGGGGTTCTTCAGCCCCAGCATTTT.

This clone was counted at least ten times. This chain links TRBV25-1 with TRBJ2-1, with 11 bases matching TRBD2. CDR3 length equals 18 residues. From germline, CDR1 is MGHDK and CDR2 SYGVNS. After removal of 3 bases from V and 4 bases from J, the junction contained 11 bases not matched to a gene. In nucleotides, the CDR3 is TGTGCCAGCAGTGAGCTGACTAGCGGGACTTCCTTTTACAATGAGCAGTTCTTC. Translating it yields CASSELTSGTSFYNEQFF.

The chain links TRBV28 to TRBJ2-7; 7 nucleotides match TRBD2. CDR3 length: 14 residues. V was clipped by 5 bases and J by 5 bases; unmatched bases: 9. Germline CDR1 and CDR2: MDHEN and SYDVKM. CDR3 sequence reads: CASSPLGGVHEQYF. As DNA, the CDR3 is TGTGCCAGCAGTCCGTTGGGGGGGGTTCACGAGCAGTACTTC.

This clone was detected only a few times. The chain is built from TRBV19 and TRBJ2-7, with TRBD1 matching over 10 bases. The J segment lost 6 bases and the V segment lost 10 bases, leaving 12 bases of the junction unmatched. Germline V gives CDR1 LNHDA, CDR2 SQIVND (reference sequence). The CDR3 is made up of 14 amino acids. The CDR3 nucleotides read TGTGCCACCCAGGACAGGGGGTACTCGGTCGAGCAGTACTTC. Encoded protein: CATQDRGYSVEQYF.

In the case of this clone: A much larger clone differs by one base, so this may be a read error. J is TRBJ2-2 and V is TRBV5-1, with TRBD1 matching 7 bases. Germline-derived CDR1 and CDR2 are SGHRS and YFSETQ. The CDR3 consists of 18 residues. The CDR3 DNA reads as TGCGCCAGCAGCTTGTCGCTCGAAGGGACAGACAACACCGGGGAGCTGGTTTTT. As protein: CASSLSLEGTDNTGELVF.

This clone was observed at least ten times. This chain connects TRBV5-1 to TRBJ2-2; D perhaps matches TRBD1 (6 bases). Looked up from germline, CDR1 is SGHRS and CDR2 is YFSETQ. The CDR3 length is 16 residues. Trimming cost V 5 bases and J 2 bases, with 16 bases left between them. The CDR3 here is CASSPGTIFNTGELFF. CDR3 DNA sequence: TGCGCCAGCAGTCCCGGGACAATATTTAACACCGGGGAGCTGTTTTTT.

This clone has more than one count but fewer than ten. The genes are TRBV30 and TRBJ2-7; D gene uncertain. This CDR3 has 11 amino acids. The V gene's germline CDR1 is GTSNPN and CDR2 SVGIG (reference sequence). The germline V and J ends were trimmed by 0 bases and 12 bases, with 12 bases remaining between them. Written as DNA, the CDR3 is TGTGCCTGGAGTGTTGAACGGACCCCGTACTTC. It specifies CAWSVERTPYF.

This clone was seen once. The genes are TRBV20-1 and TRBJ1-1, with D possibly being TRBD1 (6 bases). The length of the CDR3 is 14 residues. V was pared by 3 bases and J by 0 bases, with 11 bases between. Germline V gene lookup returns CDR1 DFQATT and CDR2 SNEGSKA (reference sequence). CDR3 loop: CSASNGGLNTEAFF. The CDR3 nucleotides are TGCAGTGCTAGTAACGGGGGCCTGAACACTGAAGCTTTCTTT.

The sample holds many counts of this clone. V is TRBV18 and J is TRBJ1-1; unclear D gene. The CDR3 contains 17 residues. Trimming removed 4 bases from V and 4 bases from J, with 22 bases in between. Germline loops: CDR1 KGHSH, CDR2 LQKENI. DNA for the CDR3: TGTGCCAGCTCACTCCTAGGGCGCGGCCTGCGGGGCACTGAAGCTTTCTTT. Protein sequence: CASSLLGRGLRGTEAFF.

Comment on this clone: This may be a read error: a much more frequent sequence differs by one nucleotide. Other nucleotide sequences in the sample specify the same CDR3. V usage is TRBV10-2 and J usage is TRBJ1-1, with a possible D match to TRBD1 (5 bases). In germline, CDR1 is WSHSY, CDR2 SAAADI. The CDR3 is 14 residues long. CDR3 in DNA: TGCGCCGGCAGGGAGGGACCGTCCAACACTGAAGCTTTCTTT. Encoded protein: CAGREGPSNTEAFF.

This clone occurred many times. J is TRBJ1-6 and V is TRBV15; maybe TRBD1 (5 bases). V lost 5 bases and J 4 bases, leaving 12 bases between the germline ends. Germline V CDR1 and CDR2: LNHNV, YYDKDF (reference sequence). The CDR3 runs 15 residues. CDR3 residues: CATSEGAQYNSPLHF. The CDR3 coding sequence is TGTGCCACCAGCGAAGGGGCGCAATATAATTCACCCCTCCACTTT.

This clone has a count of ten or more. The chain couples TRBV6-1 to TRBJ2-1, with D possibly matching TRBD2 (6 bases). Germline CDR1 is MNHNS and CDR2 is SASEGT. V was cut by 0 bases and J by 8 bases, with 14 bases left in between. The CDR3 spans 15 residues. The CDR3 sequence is CASSEAEAGHDEQFF. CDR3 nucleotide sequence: TGTGCCAGCAGTGAAGCAGAAGCGGGTCACGATGAGCAGTTCTTC.